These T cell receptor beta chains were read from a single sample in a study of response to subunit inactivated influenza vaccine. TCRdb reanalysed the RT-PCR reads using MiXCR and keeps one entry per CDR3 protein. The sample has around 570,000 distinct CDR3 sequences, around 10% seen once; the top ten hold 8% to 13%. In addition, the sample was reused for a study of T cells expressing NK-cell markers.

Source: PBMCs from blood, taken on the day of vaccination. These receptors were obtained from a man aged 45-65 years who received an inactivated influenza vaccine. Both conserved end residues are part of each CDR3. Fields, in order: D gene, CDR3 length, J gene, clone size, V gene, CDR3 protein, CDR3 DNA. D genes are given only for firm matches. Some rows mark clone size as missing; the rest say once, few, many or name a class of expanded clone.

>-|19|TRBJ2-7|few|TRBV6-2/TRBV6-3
CASRPLKLRGAGKSYEQYF
TGTGCCAGCAGGCCCCTAAAACTCAGGGGCGCGGGAAAGTCCTACGAGCAGTACTTC
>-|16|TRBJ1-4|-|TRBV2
CASSEGHAATNEKLFF
TGTGCCAGCAGCGAGGGACACGCCGCAACTAATGAAAAACTGTTTTTT
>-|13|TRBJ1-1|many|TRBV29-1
CSVEGGENTEAFF
TGCAGCGTTGAAGGGGGGGAGAACACTGAAGCTTTCTTT
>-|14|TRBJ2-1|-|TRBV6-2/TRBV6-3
CASLKRGLNNEQFF
TGTGCCAGCCTAAAACGGGGACTCAACAATGAGCAGTTCTTC
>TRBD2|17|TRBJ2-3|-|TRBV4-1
CASSYPGTSGITDTQYF
TGCGCCAGCAGCTACCCCGGGACTAGCGGAATCACAGATACGCAGTATTTT
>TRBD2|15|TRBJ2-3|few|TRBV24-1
CATSDLTAGADTQYF
TGTGCCACCAGTGATTTGACGGCGGGGGCAGATACGCAGTATTTT
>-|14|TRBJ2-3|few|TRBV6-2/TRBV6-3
CASTKTGGTDTQYF
TGTGCCAGCACTAAAACGGGCGGCACAGATACGCAGTATTTT
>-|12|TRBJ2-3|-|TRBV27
CASAVSTDTQYF
TGTGCCAGTGCGGTGAGCACAGATACGCAGTATTTT
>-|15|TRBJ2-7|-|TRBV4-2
CAMGPGLLCSYEQYF
TGTGCCATGGGCCCCGGGCTCCTCTGCTCCTACGAGCAGTACTTC
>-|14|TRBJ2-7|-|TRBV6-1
CASRPWGKEGEQYF
TGTGCCAGCAGACCGTGGGGAAAGGAGGGCGAGCAGTACTTC
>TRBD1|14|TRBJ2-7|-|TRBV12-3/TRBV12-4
CASRIQGDSYEQYF
TGTGCCAGCAGGATACAGGGGGACTCCTACGAGCAGTACTTC
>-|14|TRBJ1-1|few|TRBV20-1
CSARSITAYTEAFF
TGCAGTGCTAGATCCATCACAGCTTACACTGAAGCTTTCTTT
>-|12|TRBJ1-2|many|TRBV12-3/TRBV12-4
CASSLVSYGYTF
TGTGCCAGCAGTTTAGTCAGCTATGGCTACACCTTC
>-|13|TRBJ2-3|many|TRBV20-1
CSASLPLTDTQYF
TGCAGTGCTAGTCTCCCTCTAACAGATACGCAGTATTTT
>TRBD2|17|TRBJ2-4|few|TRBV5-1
CASSLEASGGVENIQYF
TGCGCCAGCAGCTTGGAGGCTAGCGGGGGGGTGGAGAACATTCAGTACTTC
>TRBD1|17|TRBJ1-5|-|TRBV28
CASRDRGPGYSNQPQHF
TGTGCCAGCAGGGACAGGGGGCCGGGGTATAGCAATCAGCCCCAGCATTTT
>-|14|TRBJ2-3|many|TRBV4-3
CASSQRPITDTQYF
TGCGCCAGCAGCCAAAGACCTATCACAGATACGCAGTATTTT
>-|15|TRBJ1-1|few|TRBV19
CASSIGKGGGTEAFF
TGTGCCAGTAGTATCGGGAAGGGAGGCGGCACTGAAGCTTTCTTT
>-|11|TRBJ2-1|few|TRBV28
CASSTDNEQFF
TGTGCCAGCAGTACGGACAATGAGCAGTTCTTC
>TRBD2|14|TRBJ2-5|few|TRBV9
CASSVASGQETQYF
TGTGCCAGCAGCGTAGCTAGCGGCCAAGAGACCCAGTACTTC
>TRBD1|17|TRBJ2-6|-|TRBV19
CASSRDRVGSGANVLTF
TGTGCCAGTAGTCGGGACAGGGTCGGCTCTGGGGCCAACGTCCTGACTTTC
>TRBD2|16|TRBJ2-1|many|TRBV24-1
CATSDSLAGGRNEQFF
TGTGCCACCAGTGACTCCCTAGCGGGGGGCCGCAATGAGCAGTTCTTC
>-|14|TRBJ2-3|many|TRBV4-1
CASSQEPSTDTQYF
TGCGCCAGCAGCCAAGAGCCGAGCACAGATACGCAGTATTTT
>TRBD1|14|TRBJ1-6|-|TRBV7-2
CASTSGTGTSPLHF
TGTGCCAGCACTTCCGGGACAGGGACATCACCCCTCCACTTT
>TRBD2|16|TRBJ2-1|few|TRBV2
CASSAQAGGLYNEQFF
TGTGCCAGCAGTGCCCAGGCGGGGGGCCTCTACAATGAGCAGTTCTTC
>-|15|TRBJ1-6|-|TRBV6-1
CASSTREGYNSPLHF
TGTGCCAGCAGTACGCGTGAGGGCTACAATTCACCCCTCCACTTT
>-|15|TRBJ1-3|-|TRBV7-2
CASSLPFSSGNTIYF
TGTGCCAGCAGCTTACCGTTTTCCTCTGGAAACACCATATATTTT
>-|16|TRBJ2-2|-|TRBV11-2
CASSLDPGVDTGELFF
TGTGCCAGCAGCTTAGATCCGGGGGTGGACACCGGGGAGCTGTTTTTT
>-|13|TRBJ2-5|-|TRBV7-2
CASSVFVGETQYF
TGTGCCAGCAGCGTTTTCGTCGGAGAGACCCAGTACTTC
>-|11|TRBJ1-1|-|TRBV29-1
CSVVGETEAFF
TGCAGCGTTGTAGGGGAGACTGAAGCTTTCTTT
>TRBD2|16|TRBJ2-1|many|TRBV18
CASSPPLAASYNEQFF
TGTGCCAGCTCACCCCCCCTAGCGGCTTCCTACAATGAGCAGTTCTTC
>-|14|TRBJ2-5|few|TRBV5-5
CASSPRTNQETQYF
TGTGCCAGCAGCCCACGGACAAACCAAGAGACCCAGTACTTC
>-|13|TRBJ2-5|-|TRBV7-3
CASSPNSHETQYF
TGTGCCAGCAGCCCCAACTCCCATGAGACCCAGTACTTC
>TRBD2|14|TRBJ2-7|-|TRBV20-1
CSAIIPSGFNEQYF
TGCAGTGCTATTATCCCTAGCGGATTTAACGAGCAGTACTTC
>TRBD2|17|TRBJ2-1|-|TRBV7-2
CASSIQLAGSSYNEQFF
TGTGCCAGCAGCATCCAACTAGCGGGAAGCTCCTACAATGAGCAGTTCTTC
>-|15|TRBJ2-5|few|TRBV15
CATSRGRDHKETQYF
TGTGCCACCAGCAGAGGCCGGGACCACAAAGAGACCCAGTACTTC
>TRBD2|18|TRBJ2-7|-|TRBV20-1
CSAREAGHRTSGPYEQYF
TGCAGTGCTAGAGAGGCCGGACATAGGACTAGCGGGCCCTACGAGCAGTACTTC
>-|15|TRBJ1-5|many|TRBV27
CATSLGDGSNQPQHF
TGTGCCACCTCCTTAGGGGACGGAAGCAATCAGCCCCAGCATTTT
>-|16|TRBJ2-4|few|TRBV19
CASSTRGGNMANIQYF
TGTGCCAGTAGTACGCGGGGCGGAAATATGGCAAACATTCAGTACTTC
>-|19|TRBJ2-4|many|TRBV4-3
CASSQDSWADTTSQDIQYF
TGCGCCAGCAGCCAAGATTCATGGGCCGATACTACTAGCCAGGACATTCAGTACTTC
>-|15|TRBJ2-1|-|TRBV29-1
CSVRRAGTRFNEQFF
TGCAGCGTTAGACGCGCCGGGACCAGGTTTAATGAGCAGTTCTTC
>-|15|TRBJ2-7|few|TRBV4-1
CASSQDFPGGYEQYF
TGCGCCAGCAGCCAAGATTTCCCCGGAGGTTACGAGCAGTACTTC
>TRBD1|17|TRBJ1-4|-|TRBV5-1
CASRARDRAEVNEKLFF
TGCGCCAGCCGCGCCCGGGACAGGGCGGAAGTTAATGAAAAACTGTTTTTT